The 17 T cell receptor beta chains presented below share a single source sample, sequenced in a study of blood T cell repertoires in COVID-19. TCRdb's table, derived via immunoSEQ multiplex PCR, lists solely in-frame clones and lacks some. The profile shows approximately 100,000 clones, about 88% of them singletons. Source material: peripheral blood. The source of these receptors is a human donor in a cohort sampled during active COVID-19.

The V gene is TRBV5-6, the J gene TRBJ2-2; 8 bases line up with TRBD1. This CDR3 is 14 amino acids long. The V gene's germline CDR1 is SGHDT and CDR2 YYEEEE. The trim removed 4 bases at V and 6 bases at J, leaving 5 bases unmatched. The CDR3 DNA sequence: TGTGCCAGCAGCCAACAGGGGGATCCCGGGGAGCTGTTTTTT. Protein product: CASSQQGDPGELFF.

This chain connects TRBV13 to TRBJ2-3, with D uncertain. Deletions cut 3 bases from V and 4 bases from J, with 5 bases between. There are 12 residues in the CDR3. Germline CDR1 and CDR2: PRHDT and FYEKMQ (reference sequence). The CDR3 DNA follows: TGTGCCAGCAGCTTTCTATCAGATACGCAGTATTTT. It translates to CASSFLSDTQYF.

The V gene is TRBV2, the J gene TRBJ2-2; possibly TRBD1 for D (6 bases). V was pared by 3 bases and J by 1 base, with 9 bases between. CDR1 and CDR2 from the germline V gene are SNHLY and FYNNEI. The CDR3 runs 15 residues. CDR3 region: CASSDDRMNTGELFF. DNA for the CDR3: TGTGCCAGCAGTGACGACAGGATGAACACCGGGGAGCTGTTTTTT.

The rearrangement joins TRBV10-3 to TRBJ2-2; the match to TRBD1 covers 9 bases. V was pared by 9 bases and J by 6 bases, with 2 bases of the junction left unmatched. Germline V gives CDR1 ENHRY, CDR2 SYGVKD. This CDR3 spans 12 amino acids. CDR3: CAIRQGAGELFF. CDR3 nucleotide sequence: TGTGCCATACGACAGGGGGCCGGGGAGCTGTTTTTT.

The chain links TRBV28 to TRBJ1-5; no definite D call. V lost 3 bases to trimming and J lost 7 bases, with 13 bases between them. CDR3 length: 14 residues. Germline V gives CDR1 MDHEN, CDR2 SYDVKM. CDR3 in amino acids: CASSFPRRGQPQHF. Here the CDR3 DNA reads TGTGCCAGCAGTTTCCCCCGGCGAGGACAGCCCCAGCATTTT. The full variable domain, rest sourced from reference TRBV28 and TRBJ1-5, is DVKVTQSSRYLVKRTGEKVFLECVQDMDHENMFWYRQDPGLGLRLIYFSYDVKMKEKGDIPEGYSVSREKKERFSLILESASTNQTSMYLCASSFPRRGQPQHFGDGTRLSIL.

V and J are TRBV18 and TRBJ1-1; D might be TRBD1 (6 bases). This CDR3 has 13 residues. Trimming took 2 bases from V and 11 from J, leaving 15 bases between them. Per germline, CDR1 KGHSH and CDR2 LQKENI. In DNA form, the CDR3 reads TGTGCCAGCTCACCATCGGGGGGCTTAGCGGCTTTCTTT. It encodes CASSPSGGLAAFF.

The gene calls are TRBV9 and TRBJ2-5, with TRBD2 matching 9 bases. CDR1 is SGDLS and CDR2 is YYNGEE in the germline V gene. V trimming: 0 bases; J trimming: 1 base; junction bases outside the gene matches: 7. The CDR3 is 17 amino acids. This chain's CDR3 is CASSVAASGGIQETQYF. CDR3 coding DNA: TGTGCCAGCAGCGTAGCCGCGAGCGGGGGGATCCAAGAGACCCAGTACTTC. The entire variable domain, with the rest obtained from reference TRBV9 and TRBJ2-5, is as follows: DSGVTQTPKHLITATGQRVTLRCSPRSGDLSVYWYQQSLDQGLQFLIQYYNGEERAKGNILERFSAQQFPDLHSELNLSSLELGDSALYFCASSVAASGGIQETQYFGPGTRLLVL.

By share of the sample, this clone is medium-sized. The J gene is TRBJ2-7, the V gene TRBV5-5; 11 nucleotides line up with TRBD2. This CDR3 region has 16 residues. Germline V CDR1 and CDR2: SGHKS, YYEKEE (reference sequence). The J segment lost 2 bases and the V segment lost 1 base, leaving 5 bases of the junction unmatched. CDR3 sequence (DNA): TGTGCCAGCAGCTTGTTACTAGCGGGGGCTACCTACGAGCAGTACTTC. The encoded protein is CASSLLLAGATYEQYF.

A single count supports this clone. CDR3 sequence reads: CASSYSGVYLGTEAFF. CDR3 nucleotides: TGTGCCAGCAGTTACTCAGGGGTTTATTTGGGTACTGAAGCTTTCTTT. The chain is built from TRBV6-5 and TRBJ1-1; possible D gene TRBD1, 5 bases. The CDR3 length is 16 residues. The germline V and J ends were trimmed by 0 bases and 5 bases, with 16 bases remaining between them. CDR1 is MNHEY and CDR2 is SVGAGI in the germline V gene.

The chain carries TRBV2 and TRBJ1-1; the match to TRBD1 covers 8 bases. V gave up 6 bases and J gave up 3 bases; unmatched junction bases: 6. In germline, CDR1 is SNHLY, CDR2 FYNNEI. The CDR3 has 14 residues. In DNA, the CDR3 is TGTGCCAGCAGATATCAGGGGGCCTACACTGAAGCTTTCTTT. This encodes CASRYQGAYTEAFF.

This chain joins TRBV28 and TRBJ2-3, with 8 bases matching TRBD2. Unmatched junction bases numbered 11, after V lost 5 bases and J lost 4 bases. The germline CDR1 and CDR2 sequences are MDHEN and SYDVKM. The CDR3 sequence is 16 residues long. CDR3 protein: CASSTPGGWDADTQYF. The CDR3 DNA reads TGTGCCAGCAGTACCCCGGGGGGGTGGGACGCAGATACGCAGTATTTT.

V is TRBV7-9 and J is TRBJ2-2; 9 bases map to TRBD2. V shed 5 bases and J 7 bases; nucleotides not matched to a gene: 8. Germline assignment: CDR1 SEHNR and CDR2 FQNEAQ (reference sequence). There are 15 residues in the CDR3. The CDR3 is CASSPNSGRYGELFF. The CDR3 DNA reads TGTGCCAGCAGCCCGAACAGCGGGAGGTACGGGGAGCTGTTTTTT.

The V gene is TRBV16, the J gene TRBJ2-6; possibly TRBD1 for D (5 bases). From germline, CDR1 is KGHSY and CDR2 FQNENV. With 5 bases removed from V and 0 bases from J, the gap between germline ends came to 11 bases. The CDR3 is 16 amino acids. The CDR3 coding sequence is TGTGCCAGCAGCACAGGAAAAATCTCTGGGGCCAACGTCCTGACTTTC. Amino acids: CASSTGKISGANVLTF.

The chain recombines TRBV5-6 with TRBJ2-2, with 7 bases that match TRBD2. J was trimmed by 7 bases and V by 4 bases; bases with no gene match: 7. The germline V gene encodes CDR1 SGHDT and CDR2 YYEEEE. This CDR3 contains 14 residues. The CDR3, as DNA: TGTGCCAGCAGCCTAAGGGTAGCGGGCGGGGAGCTGTTTTTT. It translates to CASSLRVAGGELFF.

This clone was found a few times. The rearrangement links TRBV28 to TRBJ1-4; D remains ambiguous. Germline CDR1 MDHEN, CDR2 SYDVKM. The CDR3 extends over 13 amino acids. V lost 3 bases and J 10 bases, leaving 12 bases between the germline ends. The CDR3 here is CASSFPERGKLFF. The CDR3 DNA reads as TGTGCCAGCAGTTTCCCCGAAAGAGGAAAACTGTTTTTT.

J is TRBJ1-1 and V is TRBV30; no firm D call. The CDR3 covers 12 residues. CDR1 GTSNPN and CDR2 SVGIG come from the germline V gene (reference sequence). With 4 bases removed from V and 8 bases from J, the gap between germline ends came to 14 bases. The CDR3 DNA follows: TGTGCCTGGACCCTAGGGAGATCCGAAGCTTTCTTT. This translates into CAWTLGRSEAFF. Looking up the rest from reference TRBV30 and TRBJ1-1 gives the full variable domain: SQTIHQWPATLVQPVGSPLSLECTVEGTSNPNLYWYRQAAGRGLQLLFYSVGIGQISSEVPQNLSASRPQDRQFILSSKKLLLSDSGFYLCAWTLGRSEAFFGQGTRLTVV.

The chain links TRBV5-6 to TRBJ2-7, with D tentatively TRBD2 (6 bases). The CDR3 totals 14 residues. The germline CDR1 and CDR2 sequences are SGHDT and YYEEEE. The germline V and J ends were trimmed by 4 bases and 2 bases, with 13 bases remaining between them. As DNA, the CDR3 is TGTGCCAGCAGCAAGGACTACCCACCCTACGAGCAGTACTTC. It codes for CASSKDYPPYEQYF.